The 8 T cell receptor beta chains reported below all come from one sample, sequenced in a study of OX40 agonist ivuxolimab in advanced cancers. The repertoire was sequenced with immunoSEQ multiplex PCR; TCRdb's copy has only in-frame clones and lacks some. The sample lists tens of thousands of clones, 75% to 95% occurring once. Material: CD4+ or CD8+ T cells sorted from blood, obtained in a trial of the OX40 agonist ivuxolimab. The receptors come from an adult with an advanced solid tumor such as melanoma, head and neck, liver or kidney cancer.

This clone was found once. The rearrangement uses TRBV7-9 and TRBJ1-2; 7 bases line up with TRBD1. Looked up from germline, CDR1 is SEHNR and CDR2 is FQNEAQ (reference sequence). The CDR3 loop spans 15 amino acids. V lost 6 bases and J lost 6; bases outside the gene matches: 13. The CDR3 spells CASRPRDSWDNGYTF. The CDR3, as DNA: TGTGCCAGCAGGCCCAGGGACAGTTGGGATAATGGCTACACCTTC.

This chain uses TRBV2 with TRBJ2-1; 8 bases are a match to TRBD1. V lost 7 bases and J lost 2; bases outside the gene matches: 4. CDR3 size: 14 residues. Germline CDR1 is SNHLY and CDR2 is FYNNEI. The CDR3 DNA reads as TGTGCCAGCAACCCGGGACAGGCCTACAATGAGCAGTTCTTC. It is translated as CASNPGQAYNEQFF.

V is TRBV7-9 and J is TRBJ2-7, with D tentatively TRBD2 (6 bases). The CDR3 consists of 13 residues. Trimming cost V 5 bases and J 4 bases, with 12 bases left between them. The germline gives CDR1 SEHNR, CDR2 FQNEAQ (reference sequence). CDR3 amino acids: CASSPGASYEQYF. The DNA for the CDR3 is TGTGCCAGCAGCCCGGGAGCCTCTTACGAGCAGTACTTC.

The gene calls are TRBV15 and TRBJ1-5; 9 bases agree with TRBD1. The germline gives CDR1 LNHNV, CDR2 YYDKDF (reference sequence). Trimming cost V 1 base and J 4 bases; bases outside gene matches: 5. This CDR3 comprises 16 residues. DNA for the CDR3: TGTGCCACCAGCAGAGTTGGGACAGGGCAAAATCAGCCCCAGCATTTT. Protein sequence: CATSRVGTGQNQPQHF. Looking up the rest from reference TRBV15 and TRBJ1-5 gives the full variable domain: DAMVIQNPRYQVTQFGKPVTLSCSQTLNHNVMYWYQQKSSQAPKLLFHYYDKDFNNEADTPDNFQSRRPNTSFCFLDIRSPGLGDTAMYLCATSRVGTGQNQPQHFGDGTRLSIL.

This rearrangement joins TRBV7-9 to TRBJ1-4; 7 positions match TRBD1. CDR3 length equals 14 residues. From germline, CDR1 is SEHNR and CDR2 FQNEAQ (reference sequence). The J segment lost 7 bases and the V segment lost 2 bases, leaving 4 bases of the junction unmatched. The CDR3 DNA is TGTGCCAGCAGCTTATCCGGGACAGCTGAAAAACTGTTTTTT. Its protein product is CASSLSGTAEKLFF.

This chain connects TRBV4-1 to TRBJ1-4, with D tentatively TRBD1 (6 bases). Germline CDR1 reads MGHRA; CDR2 reads YSYEKL. The CDR3 has 16 residues. The V end lost 2 bases, the J end lost 8 bases, and 18 bases lay between the germline ends. The CDR3 spells CASSQNVGGLSEKLFF. CDR3 coding DNA: TGCGCCAGCAGCCAAAATGTGGGGGGGCTAAGCGAAAAACTGTTTTTT.

This clone showed up just a few times. The rearrangement joins TRBV10-3 to TRBJ2-3; D remains unclear. The CDR3 is made up of 17 amino acids. The V and J ends lost 0 bases and 1 base respectively, with 14 bases between them. Germline lookup yields CDR1 ENHRY and CDR2 SYGVKD. CDR3 amino acids: CAISESMDEFGTDTQYF. CDR3 in DNA: TGTGCCATCAGTGAGTCGATGGACGAATTCGGCACAGATACGCAGTATTTT.

J is TRBJ2-1 and V is TRBV7-6; TRBD1 matches 8 bases. This CDR3 spans 15 amino acids. Germline V gives CDR1 SGHVS, CDR2 FNYEAQ. J was trimmed by 2 bases and V by 1 base; bases with no gene match: 1. This CDR3 is CASSLEQGAYNEQFF. DNA of the CDR3: TGTGCCAGCAGCTTAGAACAGGGGGCCTACAATGAGCAGTTCTTC. The full variable domain, its missing parts supplied by reference TRBV7-6 and TRBJ2-1, is GAGVSQSPRYKVTKRGQDVALRCDPISGHVSLYWYRQALGQGPEFLTYFNYEAQQDKSGLPNDRFSAERPEGSISTLTIQRTEQRDSAMYRCASSLEQGAYNEQFFGPGTRLTVL.